This passage covers 25 T cell receptor beta chains from one sample sequenced in a study of blood T cell repertoires in COVID-19 (dated by TCRdb to about 2020). Preparation of the library involved the immunoSEQ multiplex PCR assay. TCRdb holds this immuneACCESS table with in-frame rearrangements only. Some clones are missing; in checked studies, unresolved V genes explain under half, and the rest has no known cause. Counted in this sample were around 100,000 clones; around four fifths of them appeared once. In total, the top ten clones hold 12% of the sample. The material sequenced was peripheral blood. These receptors were taken from a woman in her seventies with acute or convalescent COVID-19.

The rearrangement uses TRBV5-1 and TRBJ2-2, with TRBD2 identical over 10 bases. The CDR3 is 18 residues long. V dropped 1 base and J dropped 4; count of bases not matched to a gene: 10. Germline V gene sequence: CDR1 SGHRS, CDR2 YFSETQ. Written as DNA, the CDR3 is TGCGCCAGCAGCTTGAGTCGAAGCGGGGGGGCCGCCACCGGGGAGCTGTTTTTT. Protein sequence: CASSLSRSGGAATGELFF.

The rearrangement joins TRBV30 to TRBJ1-1; possible D gene TRBD1, 6 bases. The CDR3 has 14 amino acids. Trimming cost V 3 bases and J 4 bases, with 15 bases left between them. Germline V lookup: CDR1 GTSNPN, CDR2 SVGIG (reference sequence). Written as DNA, the CDR3 is TGTGCCTGGAGAGCGATTTTAGGGGGCACTGAAGCTTTCTTT. Amino acid sequence: CAWRAILGGTEAFF.

In regard to this clone: Other DNA sequences from this sample encode an identical CDR3 as well. The chain joins TRBV7-9 to TRBJ1-4; 9 bases line up with TRBD1. Germline CDR1 SEHNR, CDR2 FQNEAQ (reference sequence). V trimming: 5 bases; J trimming: 8 bases; junction bases outside the gene matches: 6. CDR3 length equals 14 residues. The DNA for the CDR3 is TGTGCCAGCAGCCCGGGACAGGGACGGGAAAAACTGTTTTTT. Translating gives CASSPGQGREKLFF.

The CDR3 sequence is CASSPRRGELFF. The CDR3 DNA sequence: TGTGCCAGCAGTCCCCGTCGCGGGGAGCTGTTTTTT. The gene calls are TRBV12-3 or TRBV12-4 and TRBJ2-2; D uncertain. The CDR3 runs to 12 residues. Trimming stripped 5 bases from V and 7 bases from J, with 8 bases between.

The J gene is TRBJ1-6, the V gene TRBV19; a weak D match, TRBD1 (6 bases). This CDR3 region has 14 residues. Germline V CDR1 and CDR2: LNHDA, SQIVND (reference sequence). V was pared by 7 bases and J by 5 bases, with 12 bases between. In DNA form, the CDR3 reads TGTGCCAGTAACAGGGATTCGGATAATTCACCCCTCCACTTT. Amino acids: CASNRDSDNSPLHF.

This clone was seen a handful of times. The J gene is TRBJ1-1, the V gene TRBV7-8; D ambiguous. The CDR3 totals 13 residues. Germline V lookup: CDR1 SGHVS, CDR2 FQNEAQ. V was trimmed by 2 bases and J by 0 bases, leaving 4 bases between them. The CDR3 loop is CASSLTVNTEAFF. In nucleotides, the CDR3 is TGTGCCAGCAGCTTAACTGTGAACACTGAAGCTTTCTTT.

CDR3 nucleotide sequence: TGTGCCATCAGTGATCCGGAGAAGGGGGCGGGCAATCAGCCCCAGCATTTT. Translated: CAISDPEKGAGNQPQHF. The chain recombines TRBV10-3 with TRBJ1-5; 7 bases map to TRBD1. V trimming: 3 bases; J trimming: 2 bases; junction bases outside the gene matches: 10. The length of the CDR3 is 17 residues. Germline lookup yields CDR1 ENHRY and CDR2 SYGVKD.

In this sample, this clone turned up a few times. CDR3 in amino acids: CASSLHYIEEQFF. CDR3 DNA sequence: TGTGCCAGCAGCCTTCACTACATCGAGGAGCAGTTCTTC. The chain has TRBV7-9 and TRBJ2-1; no clear D. V was cut by 5 bases and J by 10 bases, with 15 bases left in between. This CDR3 spans 13 amino acids. Germline V gives CDR1 SEHNR, CDR2 FQNEAQ (reference sequence).

Only a few counts were recorded for this clone. The chain employs TRBV11-2 and TRBJ1-2; TRBD1 might be the D (6 bases). The ends were cut back, 5 bases at V and 5 bases at J, with 21 bases in the middle. Germline CDR1 and CDR2: SGHAT and FQNNGV. The CDR3 length is 16 residues. DNA of the CDR3: TGTGCCAGCAGCCCCCCCCCGGGGGGCGGAGGTTATGGCTACACCTTC. It encodes CASSPPPGGGGYGYTF. The full variable domain, with the rest looked up from reference TRBV11-2 and TRBJ1-2, is EAGVAQSPRYKIIEKRQSVAFWCNPISGHATLYWYQQILGQGPKLLIQFQNNGVVDDSQLPKDRFSAERLKGVDSTLKIQPAKLEDSAVYLCASSPPPGGGGYGYTFGSGTRLTVV.

The chain couples TRBV11-2 to TRBJ1-1; D possibly corresponds to TRBD1 (5 bases). The germline CDR1 and CDR2 sequences are SGHAT and FQNNGV. This CDR3 spans 13 amino acids. The V end lost 5 bases, the J end lost 11 bases, and 18 bases lay between the germline ends. Here the CDR3 reads CASSPQGLTNAFF. For the CDR3, the DNA is TGTGCCAGCAGCCCCCAGGGACTAACAAACGCTTTCTTT.

V is TRBV24-1 and J is TRBJ2-1, with D perhaps matching TRBD1 (5 bases). Germline V gene sequence: CDR1 KGHDR, CDR2 SFDVKD. V dropped 3 bases and J dropped 10 bases, with 15 bases sitting between them. The CDR3 loop spans 14 amino acids. The CDR3 protein is CATSDPYRSHEQFF. DNA of the CDR3: TGTGCCACCAGTGATCCTTACAGGTCCCACGAGCAGTTCTTC.

The rearrangement uses TRBV7-7 and TRBJ2-5, with TRBD1 matching 9 bases. The J segment lost 5 bases and the V segment lost 1 base, leaving 8 bases of the junction unmatched. CDR1 is SSHAT, CDR2 FNYEAQ, per germline (reference sequence). The CDR3 extends over 16 amino acids. The CDR3 nucleotides read TGTGCCAGCAGCTTAGGAAGGGACAGGGATGGGGAGACCCAGTACTTC. This codes for CASSLGRDRDGETQYF.

In DNA, the CDR3 is TGCAGCGTTGAAGCGGAGACAGGGCCCCAGCATTTT. Residues: CSVEAETGPQHF. The V gene is TRBV29-1, the J gene TRBJ1-5; possibly TRBD1 for D (6 bases). CDR1 and CDR2 from the germline V gene are SQVTM and ANQGSEA. The CDR3 is 12 amino acids. Trimming cost V 1 base and J 9 bases, with 10 bases left between them.

Only a few counts were recorded for this clone. The chain links TRBV11-2 to TRBJ2-7; 8 nucleotides align to TRBD1. With V trimmed by 5 bases and J by 2 bases, 5 bases remained unmatched. Germline V gene data show CDR1 as SGHAT and CDR2 as FQNNGV. The CDR3 length is 14 residues. The CDR3 loop is CASSPGQAAYEQYF. CDR3 nucleotide sequence: TGTGCCAGCAGCCCGGGACAGGCCGCCTACGAGCAGTACTTC. Full variable domain (missing parts from reference TRBV11-2 and TRBJ2-7): EAGVAQSPRYKIIEKRQSVAFWCNPISGHATLYWYQQILGQGPKLLIQFQNNGVVDDSQLPKDRFSAERLKGVDSTLKIQPAKLEDSAVYLCASSPGQAAYEQYFGPGTRLTVT.

The chain couples TRBV7-7 to TRBJ2-3; the D gene is possibly TRBD1 (6 bases). The CDR3 runs 15 residues. Germline V gene data show CDR1 as SSHAT and CDR2 as FNYEAQ (reference sequence). Deletions cut 5 bases from V and 3 bases from J, with 15 bases between. The CDR3 DNA follows: TGTGCCAGCAGCCTACTGGGGGCGGAAACAGATACGCAGTATTTT. Translating it yields CASSLLGAETDTQYF.

V usage is TRBV19 and J usage is TRBJ1-1, with a tentative D call TRBD1 (5 bases). The CDR3 runs 15 residues. The V and J ends lost 4 bases and 0 bases respectively, with 12 bases between them. CDR1 and CDR2 from the germline V gene are LNHDA and SQIVND (reference sequence). CDR3 sequence reads: CASSTRGTVNTEAFF. The DNA of the CDR3 is TGTGCCAGTAGTACCCGGGGGACGGTGAACACTGAAGCTTTCTTT.

This rearrangement joins TRBV7-2 to TRBJ2-1; 13 nucleotides match TRBD2. V shed 3 bases, J shed 0 bases, and the junction held 2 bases outside the gene matches. CDR3 length: 17 residues. Germline V gives CDR1 SGHTA, CDR2 FQGNSA. The CDR3: CASSLTSGGYSYNEQFF. CDR3 nucleotides: TGTGCCAGCAGCTTGACTAGCGGGGGGTACTCCTACAATGAGCAGTTCTTC.

This chain links TRBV2 with TRBJ1-6; D unclear. CDR3 length: 14 amino acids. V was shortened by 3 bases and J by 5 bases, with 8 bases between the two germline ends. The germline CDR1 and CDR2 sequences are SNHLY and FYNNEI. The CDR3 loop is CASSDLPHNSPLHF. CDR3 nucleotide sequence: TGTGCCAGCAGTGACCTCCCCCATAATTCACCCCTCCACTTT. Full variable domain (rest looked up from reference TRBV2 and TRBJ1-6): EPEVTQTPSHQVTQMGQEVILRCVPISNHLYFYWYRQILGQKVEFLVSFYNNEISEKSEIFDDQFSVERPDGSNFTLKIRSTKLEDSAMYFCASSDLPHNSPLHFGNGTRLTVT.

V is TRBV6-2 or TRBV6-3 and J is TRBJ1-5; no reliable D call. V was pared by 6 bases and J by 7 bases, with 13 bases between. The CDR3 sequence is 13 residues long. From germline, CDR1 is MNHEY and CDR2 SVGEGT. The CDR3: CASSRGEYQPQHF. The CDR3 DNA reads TGTGCCAGCAGCCGCGGGGAGTACCAGCCCCAGCATTTT.

The chain carries TRBV7-2 and TRBJ2-3; TRBD1 might be the D (6 bases). CDR1 is SGHTA, CDR2 FQGNSA, per germline. This CDR3 spans 13 amino acids. With 5 bases removed from V and 8 bases from J, the gap between germline ends came to 14 bases. The CDR3 protein is CASSLEGVGTQYF. In DNA, the CDR3 is TGTGCCAGCAGCCTAGAGGGGGTGGGTACGCAGTATTTT.

The J gene is TRBJ1-1, the V gene TRBV4-3; D gene ambiguous. The CDR3 has 13 amino acids. In germline, CDR1 is LGHNA, CDR2 YSLEER. Trimming shortened V by 6 bases and J by 2 bases, and 10 bases separated the two germline ends. CDR3 bases: TGCGCCAGCAGTAGACTGTCAAACACTGAAGCTTTCTTT. This sequence encodes CASSRLSNTEAFF.

This chain uses TRBV12-5 with TRBJ2-3, with 7 bases aligning to TRBD2. The ends lost 1 base at V and 14 bases at J; junction bases unmatched: 15. Germline CDR1 reads LGHNT; CDR2 reads FRNRAP. This CDR3 region has 15 residues. CDR3 coding DNA: TGTGCTAGTGGTTTGGCCCCGTGGCCGGCGGGGGAGCCGTATTTT. Its translation: CASGLAPWPAGEPYF.

The rearrangement links TRBV29-1 to TRBJ1-2; the D gene is possibly TRBD1 (6 bases). CDR1 and CDR2 (germline): SQVTM, ANQGSEA. V was shortened by 7 bases and J by 0 bases, with 12 bases between the two germline ends. The CDR3 covers 13 residues. The CDR3 protein is CSAEDSSNYGYTF. The CDR3, as DNA: TGCAGCGCCGAGGACAGTTCTAACTATGGCTACACCTTC. Drawing the rest from reference TRBV29-1 and TRBJ1-2, the complete variable domain is SAVISQKPSRDICQRGTSLTIQCQVDSQVTMMFWYRQQPGQSLTLIATANQGSEATYESGFVIDKFPISRPNLTFSTLTVSNMSPEDSSIYLCSAEDSSNYGYTFGSGTRLTVV.

The gene calls are TRBV28 and TRBJ1-6; TRBD1 is a possible D gene (6 bases). The length of the CDR3 is 15 residues. V lost 9 bases, J lost 7 bases, and 19 bases lay in between. Looked up from germline, CDR1 is MDHEN and CDR2 is SYDVKM. The CDR3 reads CASTPDSPQNSPLHF. CDR3 DNA: TGTGCCAGTACTCCGGACAGCCCCCAAAATTCACCCCTCCACTTT.

The chain is built from TRBV4-3 and TRBJ2-7, with 9 bases aligning to TRBD2. Germline trimming cut 5 bases from V and 4 bases from J; bases unmatched to any gene: 12. Germline CDR1 is LGHNA and CDR2 is YSLEER. The CDR3 is 16 residues long. The CDR3 DNA follows: TGCGCCAGCAGCATCATAAGCGGGGGGCTACCTTACGAGCAGTACGTC. It codes for CASSIISGGLPYEQYV.